These 16 T cell receptor beta chains came from one sample sequenced in a study of beta chain features in type 1 diabetes. Study-level findings and limits: TCRB CDR3 length was moderately but significantly reduced in all four CD4+ subsets of Type 1 diabetes patients.

The entirety of the isolated RNA underwent reverse transcription, so expressed TCRB transcripts were sequenced. Measured with immunoSEQ multiplex PCR; TCRdb has only the in-frame clones, and not every one. The sample has 300,000 or so clones, approximately 15% seen once; the top ten hold about 0.015%. For these receptors, no antigen is known. The sample taken for sequencing was naive CD4+ T cells from blood. The receptors stem from a woman aged 18-29 years with type 1 diabetes.

This clone was seen a few times. The chain combines TRBV29-1 with TRBJ1-1; 7 nucleotides line up with TRBD1. There are 14 residues in the CDR3. In germline, CDR1 is SQVTM, CDR2 ANQGSEA. V dropped 5 bases and J dropped 6; count of bases not matched to a gene: 12. Written as DNA, the CDR3 is TGCAGCGTTCGCCGAACGGACAGGATCCCTGAAGCTTTCTTT. Translation: CSVRRTDRIPEAFF.

This clone was seen only a few times. The chain uses TRBV19 and TRBJ1-5; 9 nucleotides match TRBD1. Germline V gives CDR1 LNHDA, CDR2 SQIVND (reference sequence). Trimming removed 6 bases from V and 6 bases from J; junction bases left unmatched: 9. The CDR3 extends over 15 amino acids. CDR3 region: CASSPGQGEFQPQHF. CDR3 DNA sequence: TGTGCCAGTAGCCCGGGACAGGGCGAATTTCAGCCCCAGCATTTT.

This clone came up a few times. The chain couples TRBV18 to TRBJ1-1; tentative D call: TRBD1 (6 bases). CDR3 length: 13 amino acids. CDR1 and CDR2 (germline): KGHSH, LQKENI. V was trimmed by 5 bases and J by 1 base, leaving 8 bases between them. This CDR3 is CASSSDRNTEAFF. CDR3 nucleotides: TGTGCCAGCTCATCGGACAGGAACACTGAAGCTTTCTTT.

This rearrangement joins TRBV15 to TRBJ1-2; D gene ambiguous. Germline V lookup: CDR1 LNHNV, CDR2 YYDKDF (reference sequence). V dropped 0 bases and J dropped 8 bases, with 13 bases sitting between them. The CDR3 loop spans 14 amino acids. CDR3 protein: CATSRDSPSEGYTF. The CDR3 region has the DNA TGTGCCACCAGCAGAGATAGCCCGTCGGAAGGCTACACCTTC.

This chain joins TRBV5-1 and TRBJ2-5; D gene ambiguous. The CDR3 is 12 residues long. V lost 0 bases, J lost 5 bases, and 5 bases lay in between. Germline V lookup: CDR1 SGHRS, CDR2 YFSETQ. In DNA form, the CDR3 reads TGCGCCAGCAGCTTGGCCGTGGAGACCCAGTACTTC. Translation: CASSLAVETQYF.

In its sample, this clone was seen a few times. The chain is built from TRBV7-3 and TRBJ2-2; 7 bases are a match to TRBD1. Germline CDR1 is SGHTA and CDR2 is FQGTGA. Trimming cost V 5 bases and J 0 bases; bases outside gene matches: 0. This CDR3 region has 14 residues. The CDR3: CASSGQANTGELFF. The CDR3, as DNA: TGTGCCAGCAGCGGACAGGCGAACACCGGGGAGCTGTTTTTT. Full variable domain (rest looked up from reference TRBV7-3 and TRBJ2-2): GAGVSQTPSNKVTEKGKYVELRCDPISGHTALYWYRQSLGQGPEFLIYFQGTGAADDSGLPNDRFFAVRPEGSVSTLKIQRTERGDSAVYLCASSGQANTGELFFGEGSRLTVL.

The gene calls are TRBV7-2 and TRBJ2-7, with TRBD2 as a possible D gene (7 bases). CDR1 SGHTA and CDR2 FQGNSA come from the germline V gene. Trimming took off 3 bases at V and 7 bases at J, with 19 bases between the two ends. The CDR3 sequence is 15 residues long. CDR3 nucleotide sequence: TGTGCCAGCAGCTTCGCGGGGGCGGGAGTTGTGGAGCAGTACTTC. It codes for CASSFAGAGVVEQYF. Supplemented by reference TRBV7-2 and TRBJ2-7, the full variable domain reads GAGVSQSPSNKVTEKGKDVELRCDPISGHTALYWYRQSLGQGLEFLIYFQGNSAPDKSGLPSDRFSAERTGGSVSTLTIQRTQQEDSAVYLCASSFAGAGVVEQYFGPGTRLTVT.

This clone was seen many times. V is TRBV28 and J is TRBJ2-7; 11 nucleotides agree with TRBD2. CDR3 size: 14 residues. V shed 7 bases, J shed 1 base, and the junction held 3 bases outside the gene matches. In germline, CDR1 is MDHEN, CDR2 SYDVKM. The CDR3 coding sequence is TGTGCCAGCAAGGGACTAGCGGAATCCTACGAGCAGTACTTC. It is translated as CASKGLAESYEQYF.

J is TRBJ2-2 and V is TRBV11-2; no reliable D call. V lost 5 bases and J 5 bases, leaving 12 bases between the germline ends. The CDR3 contains 14 residues. From germline, CDR1 is SGHAT and CDR2 FQNNGV. CDR3: CASSTRSGTGELFF. As DNA, the CDR3 is TGTGCCAGCAGCACCCGATCGGGTACCGGGGAGCTGTTTTTT.

The chain uses TRBV21-1 and TRBJ2-1; the table's D call, TRBD1, was not checked against the DNA. TRBV21-1 is annotated as a pseudogene. CDR3 size: 18 residues. CDR3 nucleotides: TGTGCCAGCGGAGGGGACAGGGGGTGGCGAAGCTCCTACAATGAGCAGTTCTTC. Translation gives CASGGDRGWRSSYNEQFF.

The chain is built from TRBV11-3 and TRBJ2-3, with D possibly matching TRBD2 (6 bases). The CDR3 is 13 amino acids. With 0 bases removed from V and 8 bases from J, the gap between germline ends came to 9 bases. Germline CDR1 SGHNT, CDR2 YENEEA. The CDR3 bases are TGTGCCAGCAGCTTAGATCTGGGAGGTACGCAGTATTTT. It encodes CASSLDLGGTQYF.

This sequence joins TRBV29-1 and TRBJ1-3; no firm D call. The CDR3 has 13 amino acids. The V end lost 3 bases, the J end lost 0 bases, and 6 bases lay between the germline ends. Germline CDR1 SQVTM, CDR2 ANQGSEA. The CDR3 sequence is CSVERSSGNTIYF. DNA for the CDR3: TGCAGCGTTGAGCGGAGCTCTGGAAACACCATATATTTT.

V is TRBV2 and J is TRBJ1-1, with 10 bases matching TRBD1. This CDR3 spans 13 amino acids. J gave up 4 bases and V 9 bases, and 5 bases lay outside the gene matches. Germline CDR1 reads SNHLY; CDR2 reads FYNNEI. The CDR3, as DNA: TGTGCCAGGGAGGGACAGGGGACCACTGAAGCTTTCTTT. This sequence encodes CAREGQGTTEAFF.

This clone was counted a few times. The rearrangement joins TRBV11-3 to TRBJ2-1; D not resolved. The CDR3 is 12 amino acids. V was trimmed by 1 base and J by 7 bases, leaving 5 bases between them. Germline-derived CDR1 and CDR2 are SGHNT and YENEEA. CDR3 nucleotides: TGTGCCAGCAGCTTAGCGCGGAATGAGCAGTTCTTC. It codes for CASSLARNEQFF.

V gene TRBV9 combines with J gene TRBJ2-1; no clear D. V shed 4 bases and J shed 0 bases, with 11 bases lying between them. This CDR3 contains 15 residues. In germline, CDR1 is SGDLS, CDR2 YYNGEE. The CDR3 protein is CASSISPSSYNEQFF. CDR3 DNA: TGTGCCAGCAGCATTAGCCCCAGCTCCTACAATGAGCAGTTCTTC. Drawing the rest from reference TRBV9 and TRBJ2-1, the complete variable domain is DSGVTQTPKHLITATGQRVTLRCSPRSGDLSVYWYQQSLDQGLQFLIQYYNGEERAKGNILERFSAQQFPDLHSELNLSSLELGDSALYFCASSISPSSYNEQFFGPGTRLTVL.

The V and J genes are TRBV18 and TRBJ2-1, with D unresolved. Per germline, CDR1 KGHSH and CDR2 LQKENI. There are 15 residues in the CDR3. Trimming shortened V by 5 bases and J by 2 bases, and 13 bases separated the two germline ends. CDR3 sequence: CASSLNFQTYNEQFF. CDR3 bases: TGTGCCAGCTCATTGAACTTCCAAACCTACAATGAGCAGTTCTTC.